The 18 T cell receptor beta chains presented below share a single source sample, sequenced in a study of cytomegalovirus exposure and HLA in healthy donors. The PCR employed 60 Vbeta primers together with 13 Jbeta primers. Sequenced by immunoSEQ multiplex PCR; TCRdb stores in-frame clones only, minus some. The repertoire consists of about 120,000 clones, with around four fifths occurring once and the leading ten covering roughly 20%. Sequencing was carried out using PBMCs. These receptors all stem from a man aged 18 to 29 in good health and CMV-seropositive.

The chain joins TRBV7-3 to TRBJ2-3; 9 bases fit TRBD1. The junction had 9 bases not matched to a gene; V was cut back by 5 bases and J by 6 bases. The CDR3 runs to 15 residues. CDR1 and CDR2 (germline): SGHTA, FQGTGA. In nucleotides, the CDR3 is TGTGCCAGCAGCCAACAGGGGGCGGATTATGATACGCAGTATTTT. Translation gives CASSQQGADYDTQYF.

The rearrangement joins TRBV14 to TRBJ2-3; TRBD1 might be the D (6 bases). The germline gives CDR1 SGHDN, CDR2 FVKESK. The CDR3 consists of 13 residues. V lost 8 bases and J 4 bases, leaving 13 bases between the germline ends. The CDR3: CASGTLLADTQYF. CDR3 nucleotides: TGTGCCAGCGGGACATTACTGGCAGATACGCAGTATTTT.

This chain connects TRBV28 to TRBJ1-5, with TRBD1 identical over 7 bases. J lost 1 base, V lost 10 bases, and 7 bases had no gene match. Looked up from germline, CDR1 is MDHEN and CDR2 is SYDVKM. The CDR3 spans 14 residues. CDR3 amino acids: CATGTVLSNQPQHF. In nucleotides, the CDR3 is TGTGCCACCGGGACAGTGCTAAGCAATCAGCCCCAGCATTTT.

The V call is TRBV2, the J call TRBJ2-2; possible D gene TRBD2, 7 bases. The germline V gene encodes CDR1 SNHLY and CDR2 FYNNEI. The CDR3 extends over 15 amino acids. The V end was cut by 6 bases, the J end by 5 bases, with 16 bases between. The CDR3 protein is CASRAEGGSTGELFF. The CDR3 region has the DNA TGTGCCAGCAGGGCCGAGGGGGGGTCGACCGGGGAGCTGTTTTTT.

Worth noting for this clone: The same CDR3 also results from other DNA sequences found in this sample. The gene calls are TRBV5-4 and TRBJ2-5; TRBD2 is a possible D gene (5 bases). Per germline, CDR1 SGHNT and CDR2 YYREEE (reference sequence). The CDR3 spans 14 residues. Deletions cut 8 bases from V and 5 bases from J, with 19 bases between. Here the CDR3 DNA reads TGTGCCAGTACCACAAGAGGGAGTTTGGAGACCCAGTACTTC. It encodes CASTTRGSLETQYF.

This chain links TRBV7-9 with TRBJ2-3; TRBD1 might be the D (5 bases). This CDR3 spans 12 amino acids. Germline lookup yields CDR1 SEHNR and CDR2 FQNEAQ (reference sequence). The V end lost 1 base, the J end lost 11 bases, and 10 bases lay between the germline ends. In DNA form, the CDR3 reads TGTGCCAGCAGCTTAGAGGGGATTAAGCAGTATTTT. Its translation is CASSLEGIKQYF. The variable domain in full, with the rest retrieved from reference TRBV7-9 and TRBJ2-3, is DTGVSQNPRHKITKRGQNVTFRCDPISEHNRLYWYRQTLGQGPEFLTYFQNEAQLEKSRLLSDRFSAERPKGSFSTLEIQRTEQGDSAMYLCASSLEGIKQYFGPGTRLTVL.

This chain joins TRBV19 and TRBJ2-1, with D perhaps matching TRBD1 (6 bases). The CDR3 is 15 residues long. CDR1 is LNHDA and CDR2 is SQIVND in the germline V gene (reference sequence). Trimming left V 4 bases short and J 7 bases short, with 17 bases between. This CDR3 reads CASSRDTPARNEQFF. The CDR3 nucleotides are TGTGCCAGTAGTAGGGACACCCCGGCGAGAAATGAGCAGTTCTTC.

The sample holds a few counts of this clone. The chain joins TRBV5-6 to TRBJ2-1, with 9 bases that match TRBD2. This CDR3 has 16 residues. CDR1 SGHDT and CDR2 YYEEEE come from the germline V gene. The junction had 7 bases not matched to a gene; V was cut back by 1 base and J by 5 bases. The CDR3 here is CASSLPPSGGNNEQFF. The CDR3 DNA follows: TGTGCCAGCAGCTTGCCGCCCAGCGGGGGGAACAATGAGCAGTTCTTC.

The chain is built from TRBV9 and TRBJ2-7; D perhaps matches TRBD1 (5 bases). V was clipped by 2 bases and J by 5 bases, with 14 bases between them. The CDR3 length is 14 residues. The germline V gene has CDR1 SGDLS and CDR2 YYNGEE. This CDR3 reads CASSVGSGIDEQYF. DNA for the CDR3: TGTGCCAGCAGCGTTGGGTCAGGGATCGACGAGCAGTACTTC.

This sequence joins TRBV25-1 and TRBJ1-2, with a possible D match to TRBD1 (5 bases). The CDR3 runs 14 residues. Germline V gene lookup returns CDR1 MGHDK and CDR2 SYGVNS. The ends were cut back, 1 base at V and 7 bases at J, with 13 bases in the middle. Here the CDR3 reads CASSEWGGTAGYTF. DNA for the CDR3: TGTGCCAGCAGTGAATGGGGCGGGACGGCTGGCTACACCTTC.

This chain joins TRBV28 and TRBJ2-7; D is perhaps TRBD1 (6 bases). The V end lost 6 bases, the J end lost 2 bases, and 20 bases lay between the germline ends. Germline CDR1 is MDHEN and CDR2 is SYDVKM. The CDR3 runs 16 residues. The CDR3 sequence: CASSRSGATLPYEQYF. DNA for the CDR3: TGTGCCAGCAGCCGCTCAGGGGCCACGCTACCCTACGAGCAGTACTTC.

The chain is built from TRBV19 and TRBJ2-2; TRBD2 aligns across 8 bases. V shed 7 bases and J 0 bases; nucleotides not matched to a gene: 1. Germline V gene data show CDR1 as LNHDA and CDR2 as SQIVND (reference sequence). This CDR3 has 14 residues. CDR3: CASTAGANTGELFF. The DNA of the CDR3 is TGTGCCAGTACAGCGGGGGCGAACACCGGGGAGCTGTTTTTT.

This rearrangement joins TRBV6-1 to TRBJ2-3; tentatively, D is TRBD1 (5 bases). With 7 bases removed from V and 5 bases from J, the gap between germline ends came to 16 bases. This CDR3 contains 14 residues. Germline V lookup: CDR1 MNHNS, CDR2 SASEGT. CDR3 DNA sequence: TGTGCCAGCAAGTTGACAGCGTTTGGAGATACGCAGTATTTT. Protein: CASKLTAFGDTQYF.

The V gene is TRBV2, the J gene TRBJ2-2, with 7 bases fitting TRBD2. The CDR3 totals 15 residues. V lost 6 bases and J lost 7; bases outside the gene matches: 11. CDR1 SNHLY and CDR2 FYNNEI come from the germline V gene. CDR3 nucleotide sequence: TGTGCCAGCAGCCCCACCTGGCGGGGGAGCGGGGAGCTGTTTTTT. Translation: CASSPTWRGSGELFF.

V gene TRBV5-1 combines with J gene TRBJ2-1; 7 nucleotides line up with TRBD1. This CDR3 region has 16 residues. Germline assignment: CDR1 SGHRS and CDR2 YFSETQ. The V and J ends lost 4 bases and 0 bases, in that order; junction bases with no gene match: 7. CDR3 nucleotide sequence: TGCGCCAGCAGCCGAGACAGGGTCAGCTCCTACAATGAGCAGTTCTTC. Protein sequence: CASSRDRVSSYNEQFF. The full variable domain, with the rest looked up from reference TRBV5-1 and TRBJ2-1, is KAGVTQTPRYLIKTRGQQVTLSCSPISGHRSVSWYQQTPGQGLQFLFEYFSETQRNKGNFPGRFSGRQFSNSRSEMNVSTLELGDSALYLCASSRDRVSSYNEQFFGPGTRLTVL.

The chain links TRBV6-5 to TRBJ1-6, with 8 bases lining up with TRBD1. This CDR3 spans 16 amino acids. The J segment lost 1 base and the V segment lost 4 bases, leaving 3 bases of the junction unmatched. The germline V gene has CDR1 MNHEY and CDR2 SVGAGI. CDR3 sequence reads: CASSLQGGSYNSPLHF. CDR3 bases: TGTGCCAGCAGTTTACAGGGGGGGTCCTATAATTCACCCCTCCACTTT.

This clone was seen more than once but under ten times. V and J are TRBV6-5 and TRBJ1-2, with D possibly TRBD1 on 5 matching bases. Germline-derived CDR1 and CDR2 are MNHEY and SVGAGI. Trimming took 2 bases from V and 8 from J, leaving 9 bases between them. The CDR3 sequence is 12 residues long. CDR3 in DNA: TGTGCCAGCAGTTACGGGGGAGGAGGCTACACCTTC. It yields the protein CASSYGGGGYTF.

The J gene is TRBJ1-2, the V gene TRBV28, with TRBD1 matching 9 bases. The CDR3 covers 12 residues. Germline V gives CDR1 MDHEN, CDR2 SYDVKM. V was pared by 6 bases and J by 8 bases, with 4 bases of the junction left unmatched. The CDR3 spells CASRVTGGGYTF. Here the CDR3 DNA reads TGTGCCAGCAGGGTGACAGGGGGAGGCTACACCTTC.